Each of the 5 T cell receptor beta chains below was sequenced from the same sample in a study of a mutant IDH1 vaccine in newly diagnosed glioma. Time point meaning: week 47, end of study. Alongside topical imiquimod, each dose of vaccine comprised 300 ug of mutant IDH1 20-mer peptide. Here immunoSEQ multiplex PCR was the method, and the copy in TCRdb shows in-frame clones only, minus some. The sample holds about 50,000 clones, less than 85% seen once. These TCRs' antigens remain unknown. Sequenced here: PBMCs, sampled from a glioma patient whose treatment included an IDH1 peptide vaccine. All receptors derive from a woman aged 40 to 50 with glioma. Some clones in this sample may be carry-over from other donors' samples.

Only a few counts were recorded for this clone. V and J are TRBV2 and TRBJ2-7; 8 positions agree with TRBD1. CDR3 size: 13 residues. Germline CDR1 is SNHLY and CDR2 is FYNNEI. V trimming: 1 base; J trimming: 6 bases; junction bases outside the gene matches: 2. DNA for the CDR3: TGTGCCAGCAGTGAAGTAACAGGGGGCGAGCAGTACTTC. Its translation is CASSEVTGGEQYF.

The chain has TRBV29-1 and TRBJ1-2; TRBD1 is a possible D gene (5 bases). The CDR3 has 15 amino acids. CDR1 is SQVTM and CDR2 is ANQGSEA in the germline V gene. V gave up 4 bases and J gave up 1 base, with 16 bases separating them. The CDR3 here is CSVAGADLSNYGYTF. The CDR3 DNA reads TGCAGCGTTGCCGGGGCGGATCTCAGTAACTATGGCTACACCTTC.

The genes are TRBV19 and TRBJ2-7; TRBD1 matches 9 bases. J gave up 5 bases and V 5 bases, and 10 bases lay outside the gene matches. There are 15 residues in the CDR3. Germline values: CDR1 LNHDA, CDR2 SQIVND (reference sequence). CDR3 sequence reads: CASSFNRGRLDEQYF. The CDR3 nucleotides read TGTGCCAGTAGTTTTAACAGGGGGCGCTTGGACGAGCAGTACTTC.

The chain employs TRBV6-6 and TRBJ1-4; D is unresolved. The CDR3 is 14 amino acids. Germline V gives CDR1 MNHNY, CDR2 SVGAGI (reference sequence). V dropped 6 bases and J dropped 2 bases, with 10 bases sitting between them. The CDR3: CASSHITTNEKLFF. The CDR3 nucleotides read TGTGCCAGCAGCCACATAACGACTAATGAAAAACTGTTTTTT.

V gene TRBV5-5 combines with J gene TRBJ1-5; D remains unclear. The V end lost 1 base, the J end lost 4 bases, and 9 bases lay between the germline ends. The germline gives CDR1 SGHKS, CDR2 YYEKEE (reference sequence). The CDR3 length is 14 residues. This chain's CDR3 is CASSLIMQNQPQHF. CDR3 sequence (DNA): TGTGCCAGCAGCTTGATAATGCAGAATCAGCCCCAGCATTTT.